This T cell receptor beta chain appears in the sequencing data of a study of blood T cells in healthy people across ages. Worth noting for this clonotype: Its target is unknown.

Primed by a sample-barcoded 5' primer and a J-beta primer mix, a second PCR proceeded for roughly 6 to 12 cycles. TCRdb re-analysed the 5' RACE reads in MiXCR, keeping a single row per CDR3 protein. The table includes around 400,000 distinct CDR3 sequences, approximately 47% detected once. Overall study results and limits: A roughly linear fall in TCR beta diversity per million T cells was seen with increasing age.

CDR3 size: 13 residues. Trimming shortened V by 6 bases and J by 4 bases, and 12 bases separated the two germline ends. Germline V lookup: CDR1 WSHSY, CDR2 SAAADI. The rearrangement uses TRBV10-2 and TRBJ2-5, with a possible D match to TRBD2 (6 bases). Sequencing was carried out using blood. The source is a man between 60 and 70 years old in good health. The CDR3 DNA is TGCGCCAGCAGGGGAGGCACAGGAGAGACCCAGTACTTC. Translation: CASRGGTGETQYF.